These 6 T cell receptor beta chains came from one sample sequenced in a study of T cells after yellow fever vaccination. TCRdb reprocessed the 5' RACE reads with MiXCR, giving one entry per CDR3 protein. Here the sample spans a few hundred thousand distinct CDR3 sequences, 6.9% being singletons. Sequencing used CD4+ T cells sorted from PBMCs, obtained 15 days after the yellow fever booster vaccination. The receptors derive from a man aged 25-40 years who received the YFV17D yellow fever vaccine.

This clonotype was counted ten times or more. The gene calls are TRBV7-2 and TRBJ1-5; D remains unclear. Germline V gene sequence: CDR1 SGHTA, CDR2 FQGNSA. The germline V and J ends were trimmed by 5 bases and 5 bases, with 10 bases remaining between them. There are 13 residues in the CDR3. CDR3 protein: CASSPWRDQPQHF. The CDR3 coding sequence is TGTGCCAGCAGCCCCTGGAGGGATCAGCCCCAGCATTTT.

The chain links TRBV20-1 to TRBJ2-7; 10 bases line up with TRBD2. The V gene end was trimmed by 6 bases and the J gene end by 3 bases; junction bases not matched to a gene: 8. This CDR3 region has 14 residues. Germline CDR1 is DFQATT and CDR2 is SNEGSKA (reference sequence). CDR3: CSANRLAGRYEQYF. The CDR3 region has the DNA TGCAGTGCGAACAGACTAGCGGGCCGCTACGAGCAGTACTTC.

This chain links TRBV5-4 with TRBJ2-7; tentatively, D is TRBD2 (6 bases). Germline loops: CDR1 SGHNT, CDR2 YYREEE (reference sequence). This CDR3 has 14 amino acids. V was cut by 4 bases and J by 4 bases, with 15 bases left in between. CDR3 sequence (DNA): TGTGCCAGCAGCCCCGAGGCCGGGAGTTACGAGCAGTACTTC. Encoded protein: CASSPEAGSYEQYF.

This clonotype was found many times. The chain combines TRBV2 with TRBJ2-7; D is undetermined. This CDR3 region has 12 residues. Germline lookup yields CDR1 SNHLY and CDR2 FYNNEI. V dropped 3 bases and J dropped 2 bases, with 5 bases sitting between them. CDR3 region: CASSESAYEQYF. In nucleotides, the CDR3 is TGTGCCAGCAGTGAGTCGGCCTACGAGCAGTACTTC.

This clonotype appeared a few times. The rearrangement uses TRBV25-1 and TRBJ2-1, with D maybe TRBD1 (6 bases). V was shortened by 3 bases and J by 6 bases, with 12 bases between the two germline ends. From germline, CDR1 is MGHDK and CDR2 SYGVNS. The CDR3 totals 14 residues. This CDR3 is CASSERTALNEQFF. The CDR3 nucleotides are TGTGCCAGCAGTGAGAGGACAGCGCTCAATGAGCAGTTCTTC.

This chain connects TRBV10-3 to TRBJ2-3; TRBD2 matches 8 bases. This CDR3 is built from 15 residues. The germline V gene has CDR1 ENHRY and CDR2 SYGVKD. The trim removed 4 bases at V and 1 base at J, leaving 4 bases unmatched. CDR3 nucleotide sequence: TGTGCCATCAGTGGACAAGCGGGAGGCACAGATACGCAGTATTTT. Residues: CAISGQAGGTDTQYF.